This paragraph reports one TCR beta chain. No antigen is known for it. At one of its ends the junction is not consistent with the germline gene, which may arise from a read error. This sample was taken from a study of cytomegalovirus exposure and HLA in healthy donors. Broader study findings: Highly shared sequence variants in one cluster were likely a sequencing artifact. Immune exposure information comprised only CMV serostatus.

60 Vbeta and 13 Jbeta primers were used in PCR. TCRdb's copy holds only in-frame clones and misses some; the assay was immunoSEQ multiplex PCR. The sample shows about 120,000 clones, about 75% of them seen only once. The material sequenced was PBMCs. This clonotype was sampled from a man aged 60-69 years in good health and CMV-seropositive.

CDR3 nucleotides: TGTGCCAGCAGCAAAGACAGGGGTGCGGCCAACGGCCTGACTTTC. Its protein product is CASSKDRGAANGLTF. The gene calls are TRBV11-3 and TRBJ2-6, with TRBD1 matching 8 bases. Germline V gives CDR1 SGHNT, CDR2 YENEEA. The CDR3 is 15 amino acids.